The source of this T cell receptor (beta chain) is a study of beta chain features in type 1 diabetes. The V end lost 5 bases, the J end lost 10 bases, and 19 bases lay between the germline ends. CDR1 SGDLS and CDR2 YYNGEE come from the germline V gene. This CDR3 has 15 residues. Reverse transcription of all isolated RNA meant that expressed TCRB transcripts were sequenced. An average approximately 3.7 million reads came from naive, central memory and regulatory T cell samples. Assay used: immunoSEQ multiplex PCR; TCRdb lists only in-frame clones, some missing. This table has a few hundred thousand clones, just over 20% appearing once. CD45RO/CCR7/CD25/CD127/CD95/CD27 staining was used to isolate CD4+ naive, central memory, regulatory and stem cell-like memory cells by sorting. Without exception, sorted populations had purity beyond 98%. Broader study findings: Type 1 diabetes patients had VDJ junctions that carried fewer insertions and more deletions. TCRB CDR3s from Type 1 diabetes patients were moderately but significantly shorter in all four CD4+ subsets.

On this clone itself: Its antigen is undetermined.

Sequenced input: naive CD4+ T cells from blood. This TCR derives from a woman in her 40s with type 1 diabetes. The chain couples TRBV9 to TRBJ1-6, with D possibly TRBD1 on 6 matching bases. CDR3 loop: CASRSGTSLGSPLHF. CDR3 DNA: TGTGCCAGCAGGTCAGGGACATCCCTGGGATCACCCCTCCACTTT. The full variable domain, its missing parts supplied by reference TRBV9 and TRBJ1-6, is DSGVTQTPKHLITATGQRVTLRCSPRSGDLSVYWYQQSLDQGLQFLIQYYNGEERAKGNILERFSAQQFPDLHSELNLSSLELGDSALYFCASRSGTSLGSPLHFGNGTRLTVT.